These 16 T cell receptor beta chains originate from one sample sequenced in a study of T-cell memory formation after mild COVID-19. TCRdb redid the calling of the 5' RACE reads with MiXCR, one entry per CDR3 protein. Here the sample spans 90,000 to 120,000 distinct CDR3 sequences, roughly an eighth being singletons. Sequenced: PBMCs or a T cell subset sorted from them (not recorded which). The origin of the receptors is a man younger than 30 who had mild COVID-19 (a few samples of this study predate the infection). Cell type and time point are not known.

In its sample, this clonotype was seen a few times. The chain carries TRBV6-6 and TRBJ2-3, with D maybe TRBD2 (7 bases). Germline V gene sequence: CDR1 MNHNY, CDR2 SVGAGI (reference sequence). The V gene lost 0 bases and the J gene lost 3 bases, with 16 bases spanning the gap. This CDR3 comprises 17 residues. DNA for the CDR3: TGTGCCAGCAGTTACTCAAAGGAGGGGGGGGTTACAGATACGCAGTATTTT. This codes for CASSYSKEGGVTDTQYF.

At least ten counts were recorded for this clonotype. CDR3 sequence reads: CSVAPASTDTQYF. Here the CDR3 DNA reads TGCAGCGTCGCCCCTGCCAGCACAGATACGCAGTATTTT. The chain employs TRBV29-1 and TRBJ2-3; unclear D gene. The CDR3 is 13 amino acids. Trimming removed 6 bases from V and 0 bases from J, with 10 bases in between. Germline V lookup: CDR1 SQVTM, CDR2 ANQGSEA.

CDR3 sequence: CASSPLGQGYEQYF. Written as DNA, the CDR3 is TGTGCCAGCAGCCCCCTGGGACAGGGTTACGAGCAGTACTTC. This sequence joins TRBV7-2 and TRBJ2-7; 9 bases line up with TRBD1. Germline V CDR1 and CDR2: SGHTA, FQGNSA. The CDR3 loop spans 14 amino acids. V dropped 5 bases and J dropped 4; count of bases not matched to a gene: 6.

This clonotype was recorded at least ten times. This chain uses TRBV4-3 with TRBJ2-2; D call uncertain. Germline lookup yields CDR1 LGHNA and CDR2 YSLEER. V dropped 0 bases and J dropped 5 bases, with 19 bases sitting between them. This CDR3 is 18 amino acids long. CDR3 coding DNA: TGCGCCAGCAGCCAAGATGCCAGAGAACTTAGACCGACCGGGGAGCTGTTTTTT. It codes for CASSQDARELRPTGELFF.

V usage is TRBV6-2 or TRBV6-3 and J usage is TRBJ1-1; TRBD1 might be the D (5 bases). CDR3 length: 14 amino acids. Germline loops: CDR1 MNHEY, CDR2 SVGEGT. V was cut by 5 bases and J by 8 bases, with 18 bases left in between. Here the CDR3 DNA reads TGTGCCAGCAGTGACCCAGGGTCGGTGTACGAAGCTTTCTTT. This encodes CASSDPGSVYEAFF.

This clonotype was detected a few times. This chain links TRBV27 with TRBJ2-1; 7 bases align to TRBD1. Germline assignment: CDR1 MNHEY and CDR2 SMNVEV (reference sequence). The CDR3 sequence is 14 residues long. Losses at the gene ends were 5 bases for V and 4 bases for J; bases not matched to a gene: 5. The CDR3, as DNA: TGTGCCAGCAGTCCTACGGACAGGTACAATGAGCAGTTCTTC. This codes for CASSPTDRYNEQFF.

The CDR3 DNA is TGTGCCAGCAGCGCAGTAGGGGCCGGGGTCAATCAGCCCCAGCATTTT. It encodes CASSAVGAGVNQPQHF. The chain is built from TRBV5-6 and TRBJ1-5, with D perhaps matching TRBD1 (5 bases). Germline V CDR1 and CDR2: SGHDT, YYEEEE. V was cut by 4 bases and J by 3 bases, with 17 bases left in between. This CDR3 has 16 amino acids.

This clonotype was detected a few times. The V call is TRBV13, the J call TRBJ1-1; D unclear. Germline CDR1 PRHDT, CDR2 FYEKMQ (reference sequence). Trimming pared 5 bases from V and 6 bases from J, leaving 10 bases between. The CDR3 runs to 12 residues. This CDR3 is CASSHTRSEAFF. The CDR3 region has the DNA TGTGCCAGCAGCCATACGAGGTCTGAAGCTTTCTTT.

The genes are TRBV6-5 and TRBJ1-4; 8 nucleotides align to TRBD1. The CDR3 runs to 15 residues. From germline, CDR1 is MNHEY and CDR2 SVGAGI. Trimming cost V 2 bases and J 7 bases; bases outside gene matches: 6. The CDR3 is CASSYTRGRSEKLFF. In DNA form, the CDR3 reads TGTGCCAGCAGTTACACCAGGGGGCGGAGTGAAAAACTGTTTTTT.

This clonotype came up a few times. This chain uses TRBV7-9 with TRBJ1-1, with unresolved D. The V gene lost 1 base and the J gene lost 7 bases, with 10 bases spanning the gap. Germline-derived CDR1 and CDR2 are SEHNR and FQNEAQ (reference sequence). CDR3 size: 13 residues. The CDR3 region has the DNA TGTGCCAGCAGCTTAGGGGTTGGCAGTGAAGCTTTCTTT. Its protein product is CASSLGVGSEAFF.

The table lists this clonotype with a few counts. This chain links TRBV5-6 with TRBJ2-5, with 11 nucleotides matching TRBD2. V was pared by 5 bases and J by 5 bases, with 8 bases of the junction left unmatched. The CDR3 spans 15 residues. Germline V gene lookup returns CDR1 SGHDT and CDR2 YYEEEE. The chain's CDR3 is CASRYLAGGRETQYF. The CDR3 DNA reads as TGTGCCAGCAGATACTTAGCGGGGGGGCGTGAGACCCAGTACTTC.

As concerns this clonotype: This may arise from a read error, as a much more abundant clone is one base away. The chain links TRBV7-2 to TRBJ2-5, with D unresolved. The length of the CDR3 is 11 residues. Germline loops: CDR1 SGHTA, CDR2 FQGNSA. V lost 5 bases, J lost 1 base, and 2 bases lay in between. This chain's CDR3 is CASSAQETQYF. CDR3 DNA sequence: TGTGCCAGCAGCGCCCAAGAGACCCAGTACTTC.

This clonotype was counted a few times. CDR3 nucleotide sequence: TGTGCCAGCAGCCGCATCGCGTCGGGAGACTCCTATGGCTACACCTTC. It translates to CASSRIASGDSYGYTF. The chain recombines TRBV11-2 with TRBJ1-2; D is undetermined. This CDR3 contains 16 residues. CDR1 and CDR2 (germline): SGHAT, FQNNGV. Trimming shortened V by 5 bases and J by 4 bases, and 20 bases separated the two germline ends.

This clonotype appeared a few times. This chain links TRBV27 with TRBJ2-7; tentative D call: TRBD2 (6 bases). Germline CDR1 is MNHEY and CDR2 is SMNVEV (reference sequence). The CDR3 covers 14 residues. Trimming took 8 bases from V and 3 from J, leaving 17 bases between them. This CDR3 is CASSLSGDGYEQYF. CDR3 in DNA: TGTGCCAGCTCCCTGTCGGGGGACGGCTACGAGCAGTACTTC.

This clonotype occurred a few times. This chain connects TRBV12-3 or TRBV12-4 to TRBJ2-3, with D possibly matching TRBD2 (5 bases). V gave up 3 bases and J gave up 13 bases, with 14 bases separating them. The CDR3 sequence is 12 residues long. The CDR3: CASSFSPIGEYF. CDR3 DNA: TGTGCCAGCAGTTTTTCCCCGATCGGGGAGTATTTT.

This clonotype was seen only a few times. V usage is TRBV5-5 and J usage is TRBJ2-7, with D tentatively TRBD1 or TRBD2 (6 bases each). Germline V gives CDR1 SGHKS, CDR2 YYEKEE (reference sequence). Trimming stripped 4 bases from V and 5 bases from J, with 13 bases between. This CDR3 spans 13 amino acids. The CDR3 region has the DNA TGTGCCAGCAGCCAAGGGGGGCTTGACGAGCAGTACTTC. Translated, it gives CASSQGGLDEQYF.